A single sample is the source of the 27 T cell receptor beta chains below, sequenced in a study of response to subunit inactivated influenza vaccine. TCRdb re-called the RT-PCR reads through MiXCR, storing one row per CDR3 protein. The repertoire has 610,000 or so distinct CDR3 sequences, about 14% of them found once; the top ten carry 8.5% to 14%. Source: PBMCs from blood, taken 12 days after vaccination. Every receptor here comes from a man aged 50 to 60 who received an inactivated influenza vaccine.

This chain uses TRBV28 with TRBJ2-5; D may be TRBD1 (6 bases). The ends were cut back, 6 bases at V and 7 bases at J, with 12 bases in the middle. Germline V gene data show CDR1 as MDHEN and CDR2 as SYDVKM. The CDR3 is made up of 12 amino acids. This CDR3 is CASRQGATTQYF. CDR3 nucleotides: TGTGCCAGCAGACAGGGAGCTACGACCCAGTACTTC.

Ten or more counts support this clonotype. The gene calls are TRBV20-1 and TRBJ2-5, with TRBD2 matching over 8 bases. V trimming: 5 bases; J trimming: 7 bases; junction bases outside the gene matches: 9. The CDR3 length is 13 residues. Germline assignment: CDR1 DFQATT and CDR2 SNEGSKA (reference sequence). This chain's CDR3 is CSAPTGGLMTQYF. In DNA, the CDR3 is TGCAGTGCTCCAACGGGGGGGCTAATGACCCAGTACTTC.

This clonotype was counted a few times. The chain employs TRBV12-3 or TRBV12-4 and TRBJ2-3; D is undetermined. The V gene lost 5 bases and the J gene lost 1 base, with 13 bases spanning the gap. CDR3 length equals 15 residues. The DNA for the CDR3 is TGTGCCAGCAGTATTCAGTCTCGGGGCACAGATACGCAGTATTTT. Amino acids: CASSIQSRGTDTQYF.

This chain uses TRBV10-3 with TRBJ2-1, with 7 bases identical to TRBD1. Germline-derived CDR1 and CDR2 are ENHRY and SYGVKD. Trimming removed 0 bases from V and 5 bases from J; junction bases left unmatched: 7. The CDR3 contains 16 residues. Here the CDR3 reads CAISESGRGWNNEQFF. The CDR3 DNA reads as TGTGCCATCAGTGAGTCCGGCAGGGGGTGGAACAATGAGCAGTTCTTC.

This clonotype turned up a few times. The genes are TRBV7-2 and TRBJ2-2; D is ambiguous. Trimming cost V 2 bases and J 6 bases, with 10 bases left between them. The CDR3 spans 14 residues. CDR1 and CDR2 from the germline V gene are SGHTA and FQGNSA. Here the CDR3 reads CASSLIPGAGELFF. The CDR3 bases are TGTGCCAGCAGCTTAATCCCAGGAGCCGGGGAGCTGTTTTTT.

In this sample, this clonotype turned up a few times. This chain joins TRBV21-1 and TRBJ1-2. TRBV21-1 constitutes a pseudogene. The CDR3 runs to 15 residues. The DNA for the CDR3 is TGTGCCAGCAGCAAAGAGGGTACCAGAAAATATGGCTACACCTTC. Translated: CASSKEGTRKYGYTF.

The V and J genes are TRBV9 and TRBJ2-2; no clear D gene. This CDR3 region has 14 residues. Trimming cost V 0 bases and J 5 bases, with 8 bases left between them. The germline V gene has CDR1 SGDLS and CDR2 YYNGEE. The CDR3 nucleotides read TGTGCCAGCAGCGTAGCCTTCGGGACCGGGGAGCTGTTTTTT. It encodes CASSVAFGTGELFF.

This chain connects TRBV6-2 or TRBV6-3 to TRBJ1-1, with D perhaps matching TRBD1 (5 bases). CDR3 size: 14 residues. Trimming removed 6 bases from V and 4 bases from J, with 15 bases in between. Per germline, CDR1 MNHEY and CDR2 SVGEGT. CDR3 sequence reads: CASSPGLLGTEAFF. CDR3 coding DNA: TGTGCCAGCAGCCCAGGGCTTCTGGGCACTGAAGCTTTCTTT.

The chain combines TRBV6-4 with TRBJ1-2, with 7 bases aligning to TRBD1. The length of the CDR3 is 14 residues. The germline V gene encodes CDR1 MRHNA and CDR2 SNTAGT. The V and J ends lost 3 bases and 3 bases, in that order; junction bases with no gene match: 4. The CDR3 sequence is CASSEGQVYYGYTF. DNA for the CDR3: TGTGCCAGCAGTGAAGGACAGGTCTACTATGGCTACACCTTC.

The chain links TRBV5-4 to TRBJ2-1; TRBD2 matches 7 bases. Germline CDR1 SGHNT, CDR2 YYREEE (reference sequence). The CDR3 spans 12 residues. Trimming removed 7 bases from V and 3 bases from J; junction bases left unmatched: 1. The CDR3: CASGEGYNEQFF. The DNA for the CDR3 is TGTGCCAGCGGGGAGGGCTACAATGAGCAGTTCTTC. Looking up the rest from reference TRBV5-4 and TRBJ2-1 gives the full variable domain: ETGVTQSPTHLIKTRGQQVTLRCSSQSGHNTVSWYQQALGQGPQFIFQYYREEENGRGNFPPRFSGLQFPNYSSELNVNALELDDSALYLCASGEGYNEQFFGPGTRLTVL.

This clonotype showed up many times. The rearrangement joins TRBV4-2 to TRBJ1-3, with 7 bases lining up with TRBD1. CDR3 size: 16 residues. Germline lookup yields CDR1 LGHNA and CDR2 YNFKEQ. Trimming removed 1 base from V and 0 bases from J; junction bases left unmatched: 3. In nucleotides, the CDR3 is TGTGCCAGCAGCCAAGGGGACAGCTACTCTGGAAACACCATATATTTT. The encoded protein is CASSQGDSYSGNTIYF.

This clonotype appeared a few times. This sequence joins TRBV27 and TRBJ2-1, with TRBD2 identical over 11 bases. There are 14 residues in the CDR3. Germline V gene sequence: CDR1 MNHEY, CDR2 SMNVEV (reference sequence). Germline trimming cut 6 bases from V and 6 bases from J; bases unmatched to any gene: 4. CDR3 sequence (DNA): TGTGCCAGCAGCCTTAGCGGGAGGGGCAATGAGCAGTTCTTC. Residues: CASSLSGRGNEQFF.

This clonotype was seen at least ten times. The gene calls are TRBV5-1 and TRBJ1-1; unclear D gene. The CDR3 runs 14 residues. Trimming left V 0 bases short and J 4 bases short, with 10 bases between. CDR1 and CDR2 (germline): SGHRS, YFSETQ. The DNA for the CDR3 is TGCGCCAGCAGCTTGGGGGGTCGGGTCACTGAAGCTTTCTTT. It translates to CASSLGGRVTEAFF.

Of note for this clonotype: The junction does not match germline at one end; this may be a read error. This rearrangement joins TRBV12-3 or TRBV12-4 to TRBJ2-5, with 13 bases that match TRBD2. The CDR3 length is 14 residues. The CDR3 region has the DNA TGTGCCAGCAGAAGGACTAGCGGGAGTCAGACCCAGTATTTC. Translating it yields CASRRTSGSQTQYF.

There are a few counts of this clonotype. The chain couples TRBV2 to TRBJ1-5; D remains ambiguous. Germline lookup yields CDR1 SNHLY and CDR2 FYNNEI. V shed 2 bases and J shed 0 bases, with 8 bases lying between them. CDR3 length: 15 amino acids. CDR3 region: CASSESWYSNQPQHF. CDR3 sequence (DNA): TGTGCCAGCAGTGAAAGCTGGTATAGCAATCAGCCCCAGCATTTT.

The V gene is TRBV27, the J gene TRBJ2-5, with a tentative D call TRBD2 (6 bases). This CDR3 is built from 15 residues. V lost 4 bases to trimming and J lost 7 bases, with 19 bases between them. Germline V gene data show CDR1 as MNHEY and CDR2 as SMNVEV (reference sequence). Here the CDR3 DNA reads TGTGCCAGCAGTTCCCTTGGGGGGTTGGATGGGACCCAGTACTTC. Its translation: CASSSLGGLDGTQYF.

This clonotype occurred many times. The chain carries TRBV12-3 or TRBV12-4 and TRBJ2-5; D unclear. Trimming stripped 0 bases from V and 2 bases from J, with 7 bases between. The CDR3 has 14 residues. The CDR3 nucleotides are TGTGCCAGCAGTTTAGCACACCGACAAGAGACCCAGTACTTC. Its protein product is CASSLAHRQETQYF.

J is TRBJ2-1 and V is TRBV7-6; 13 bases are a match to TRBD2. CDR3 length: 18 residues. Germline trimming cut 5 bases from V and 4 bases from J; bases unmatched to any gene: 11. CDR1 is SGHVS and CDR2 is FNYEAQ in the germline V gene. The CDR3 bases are TGTGCCAGCAGCAAAGGGTTCCAGGGACTAGCGGGATACAATGAGCAGTTCTTC. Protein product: CASSKGFQGLAGYNEQFF. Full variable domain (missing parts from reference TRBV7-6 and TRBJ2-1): GAGVSQSPRYKVTKRGQDVALRCDPISGHVSLYWYRQALGQGPEFLTYFNYEAQQDKSGLPNDRFSAERPEGSISTLTIQRTEQRDSAMYRCASSKGFQGLAGYNEQFFGPGTRLTVL.

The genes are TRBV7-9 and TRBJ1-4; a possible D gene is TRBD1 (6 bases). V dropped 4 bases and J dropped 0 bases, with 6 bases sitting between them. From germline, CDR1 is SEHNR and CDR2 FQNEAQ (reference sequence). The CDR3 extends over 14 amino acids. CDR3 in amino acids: CASSSGATNEKLFF. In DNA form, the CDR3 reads TGTGCCAGCAGCTCAGGGGCAACTAATGAAAAACTGTTTTTT. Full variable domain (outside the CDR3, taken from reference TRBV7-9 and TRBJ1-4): DTGVSQNPRHKITKRGQNVTFRCDPISEHNRLYWYRQTLGQGPEFLTYFQNEAQLEKSRLLSDRFSAERPKGSFSTLEIQRTEQGDSAMYLCASSSGATNEKLFFGSGTQLSVL.

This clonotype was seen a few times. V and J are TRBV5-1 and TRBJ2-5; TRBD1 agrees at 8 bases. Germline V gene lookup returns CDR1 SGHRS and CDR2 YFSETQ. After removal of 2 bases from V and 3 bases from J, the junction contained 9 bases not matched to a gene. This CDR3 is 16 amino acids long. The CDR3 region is CASSFPKGQGKETQYF. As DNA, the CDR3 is TGCGCCAGCAGCTTCCCAAAAGGACAGGGTAAAGAGACCCAGTACTTC.

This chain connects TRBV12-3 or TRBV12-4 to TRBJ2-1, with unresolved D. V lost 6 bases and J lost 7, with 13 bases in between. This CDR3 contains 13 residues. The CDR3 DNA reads TGTGCCAGCAGGTCCCCCTTGTCAAATGAGCAGTTCTTC. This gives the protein CASRSPLSNEQFF.

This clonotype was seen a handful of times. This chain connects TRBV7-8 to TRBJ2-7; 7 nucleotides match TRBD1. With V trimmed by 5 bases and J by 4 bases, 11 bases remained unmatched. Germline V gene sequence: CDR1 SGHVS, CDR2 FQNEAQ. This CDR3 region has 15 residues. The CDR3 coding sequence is TGTGCCAGCAGCCTAAGTGGGGACAGAAGATACGAGCAGTACTTC. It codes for CASSLSGDRRYEQYF.

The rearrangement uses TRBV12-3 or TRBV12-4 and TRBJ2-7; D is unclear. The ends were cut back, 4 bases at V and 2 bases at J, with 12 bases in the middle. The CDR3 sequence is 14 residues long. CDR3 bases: TGTGCCAGCAGTTCTAGAGCCCCAACCTACGAGCAGTACTTC. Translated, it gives CASSSRAPTYEQYF.

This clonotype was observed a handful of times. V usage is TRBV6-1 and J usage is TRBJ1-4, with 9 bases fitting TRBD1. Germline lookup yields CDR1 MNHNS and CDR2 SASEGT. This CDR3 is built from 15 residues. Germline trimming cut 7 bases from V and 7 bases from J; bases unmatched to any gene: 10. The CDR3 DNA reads TGTGCCAGCAACCCACAGGGGGCAGGACGTGAAAAACTGTTTTTT. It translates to CASNPQGAGREKLFF.

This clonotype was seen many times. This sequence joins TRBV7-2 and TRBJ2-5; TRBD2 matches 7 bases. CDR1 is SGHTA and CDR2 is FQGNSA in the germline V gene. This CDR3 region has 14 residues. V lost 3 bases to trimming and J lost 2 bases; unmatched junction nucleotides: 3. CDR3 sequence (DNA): TGTGCCAGCAGCTTGGGAGCGGGGCAAGAGACCCAGTACTTC. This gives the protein CASSLGAGQETQYF. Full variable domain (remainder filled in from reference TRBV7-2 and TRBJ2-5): GAGVSQSPSNKVTEKGKDVELRCDPISGHTALYWYRQSLGQGLEFLIYFQGNSAPDKSGLPSDRFSAERTGGSVSTLTIQRTQQEDSAVYLCASSLGAGQETQYFGPGTRLLVL.

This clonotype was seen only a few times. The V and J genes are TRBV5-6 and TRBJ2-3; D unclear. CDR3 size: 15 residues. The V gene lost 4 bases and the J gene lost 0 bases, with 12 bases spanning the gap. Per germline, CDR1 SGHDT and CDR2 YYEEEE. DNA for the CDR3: TGTGCCAGCAGCATGACACTCGCTAGCACAGATACGCAGTATTTT. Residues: CASSMTLASTDTQYF.

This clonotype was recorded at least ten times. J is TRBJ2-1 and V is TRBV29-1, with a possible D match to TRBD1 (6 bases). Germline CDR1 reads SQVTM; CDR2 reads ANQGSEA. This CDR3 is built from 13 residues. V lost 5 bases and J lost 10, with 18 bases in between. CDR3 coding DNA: TGCAGCGTTAAGGGGGTCCAAGGTTTAGAGCAGTTCTTC. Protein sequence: CSVKGVQGLEQFF.